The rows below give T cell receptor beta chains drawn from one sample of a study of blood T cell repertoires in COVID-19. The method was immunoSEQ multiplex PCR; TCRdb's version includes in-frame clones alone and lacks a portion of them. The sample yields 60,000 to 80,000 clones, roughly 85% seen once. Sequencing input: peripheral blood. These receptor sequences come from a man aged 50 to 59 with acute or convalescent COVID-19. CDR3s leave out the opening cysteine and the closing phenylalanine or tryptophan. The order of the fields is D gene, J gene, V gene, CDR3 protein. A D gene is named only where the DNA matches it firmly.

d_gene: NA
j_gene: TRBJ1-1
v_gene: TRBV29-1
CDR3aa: SVAQGNTEAF

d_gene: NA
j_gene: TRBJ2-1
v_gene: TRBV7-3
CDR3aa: ASSLSGSGTYNEQF

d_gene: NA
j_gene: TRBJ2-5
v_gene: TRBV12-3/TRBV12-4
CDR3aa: ASSRSETQY

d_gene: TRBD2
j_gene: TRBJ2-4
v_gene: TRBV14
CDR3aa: ASSHPPSGGRADIQY

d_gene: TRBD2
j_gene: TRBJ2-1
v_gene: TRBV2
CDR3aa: ASSDFERGGPGEQF

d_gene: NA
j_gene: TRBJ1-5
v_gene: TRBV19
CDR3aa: ASSSFGGPRQPQH

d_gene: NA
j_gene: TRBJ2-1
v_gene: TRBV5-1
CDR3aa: ASSAGEEGNEQF

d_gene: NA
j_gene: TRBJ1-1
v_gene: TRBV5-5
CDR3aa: ASSVERGGTEAF

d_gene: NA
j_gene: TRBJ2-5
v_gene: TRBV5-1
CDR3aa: ASSLVEETQY

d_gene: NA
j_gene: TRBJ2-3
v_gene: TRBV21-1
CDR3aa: ASSNRGDGGGDRDSTDTQY

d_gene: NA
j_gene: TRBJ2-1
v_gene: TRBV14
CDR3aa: ASSVNNEQF

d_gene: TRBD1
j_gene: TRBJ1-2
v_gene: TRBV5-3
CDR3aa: ARSPGGANYGYT

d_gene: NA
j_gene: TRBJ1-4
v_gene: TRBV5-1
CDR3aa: ASSLGGANEKLF

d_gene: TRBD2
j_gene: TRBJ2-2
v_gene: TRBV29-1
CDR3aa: SALLAERPGELF

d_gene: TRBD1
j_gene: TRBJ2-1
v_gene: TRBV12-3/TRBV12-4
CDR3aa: ASSPQTGVKQF

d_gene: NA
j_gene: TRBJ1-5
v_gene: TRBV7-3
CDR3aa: ASSLTDGDSRGNQPQH

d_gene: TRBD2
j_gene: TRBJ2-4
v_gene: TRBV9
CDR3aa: ASSAPSGGGNIQY

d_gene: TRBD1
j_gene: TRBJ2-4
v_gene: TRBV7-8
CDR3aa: ASSFPDRGRAKNIQY

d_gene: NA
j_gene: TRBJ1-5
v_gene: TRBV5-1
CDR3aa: ASSLEGSNQPQH

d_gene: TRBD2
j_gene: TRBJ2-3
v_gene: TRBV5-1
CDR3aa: ASSRLGGGVPDTQY

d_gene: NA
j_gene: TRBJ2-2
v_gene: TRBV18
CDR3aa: ASSPPGRTGELF

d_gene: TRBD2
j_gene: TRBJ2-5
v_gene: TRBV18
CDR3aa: ASSRGGAEETQY

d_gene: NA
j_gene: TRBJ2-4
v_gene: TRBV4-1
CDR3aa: ASSQRPGDIQY

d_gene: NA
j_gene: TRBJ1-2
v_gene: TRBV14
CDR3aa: ASSQDPLQENYGYT

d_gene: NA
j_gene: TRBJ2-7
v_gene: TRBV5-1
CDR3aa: ASSLDRPYEQY

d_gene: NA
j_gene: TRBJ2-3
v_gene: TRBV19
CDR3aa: ASSMSGSGFTDTQY

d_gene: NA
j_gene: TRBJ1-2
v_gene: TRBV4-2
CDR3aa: ASSPARGVRGGYT

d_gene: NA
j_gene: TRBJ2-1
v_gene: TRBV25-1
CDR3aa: ASSPWGRGSYNEQF